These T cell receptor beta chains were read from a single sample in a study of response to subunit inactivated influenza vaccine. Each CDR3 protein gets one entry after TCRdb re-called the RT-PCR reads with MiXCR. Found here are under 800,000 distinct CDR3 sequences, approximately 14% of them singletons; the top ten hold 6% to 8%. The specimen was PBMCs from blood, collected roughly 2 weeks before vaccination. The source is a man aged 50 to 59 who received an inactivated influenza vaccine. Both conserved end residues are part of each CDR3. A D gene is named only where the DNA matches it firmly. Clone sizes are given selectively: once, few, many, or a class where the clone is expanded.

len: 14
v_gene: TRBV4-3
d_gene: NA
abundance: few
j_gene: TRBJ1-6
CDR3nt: TGCGCCAGCAGCCAAGAAGGGAGGCGTTCACCCCTCCACTTT
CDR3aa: CASSQEGRRSPLHF

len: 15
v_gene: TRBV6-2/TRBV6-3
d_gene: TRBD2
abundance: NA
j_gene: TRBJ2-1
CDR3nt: TGTGCCAGCAGTTCCGCTAGCGGGATTTACAATGAGCAGTTCTTC
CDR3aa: CASSSASGIYNEQFF

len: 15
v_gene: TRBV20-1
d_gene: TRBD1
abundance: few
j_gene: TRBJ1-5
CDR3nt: TGCAGTGCTAAATTCCCAGGGGGCGCGTGGCAGCCCCAGCATTTT
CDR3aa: CSAKFPGGAWQPQHF

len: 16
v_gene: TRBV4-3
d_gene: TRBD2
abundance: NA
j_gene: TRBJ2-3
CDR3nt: TGCGCCAGCAGCCAAGATTATTCTAGCGGGGGTGGTACGCAGTATTTT
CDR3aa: CASSQDYSSGGGTQYF

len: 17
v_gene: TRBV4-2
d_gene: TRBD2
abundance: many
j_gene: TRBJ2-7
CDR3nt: TGTGCCAGCAGCCAAGCGAGGTTGACTAGCGGGACAAACGAGCAGTACTTC
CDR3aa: CASSQARLTSGTNEQYF

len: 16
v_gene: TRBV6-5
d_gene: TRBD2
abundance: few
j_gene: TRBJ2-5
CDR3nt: TGTGCCAGCAGTTACGAGCTAGCGGCCCCCCAAGAGACCCAGTACTTC
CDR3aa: CASSYELAAPQETQYF

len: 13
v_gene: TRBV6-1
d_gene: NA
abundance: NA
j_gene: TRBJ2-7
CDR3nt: TGTGCCAGCCTACGGGCGGCCGGAGGCGAGCAGTACTTC
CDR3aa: CASLRAAGGEQYF

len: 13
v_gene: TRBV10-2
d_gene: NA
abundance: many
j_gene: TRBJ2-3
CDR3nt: TGCGCCAGCAGTTTTGGGACTTTAGATACGCAGTATTTT
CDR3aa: CASSFGTLDTQYF

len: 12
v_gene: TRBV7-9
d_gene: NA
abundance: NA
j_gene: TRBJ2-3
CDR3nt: TGTGCCAGCAGCCCTTGGGCAGATACGCAGTATTTT
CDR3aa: CASSPWADTQYF

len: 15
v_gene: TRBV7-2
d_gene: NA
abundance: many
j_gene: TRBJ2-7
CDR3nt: TGTGCCAGCAGCTACCGAAGGACAGTCTCCTACGAGCAGTACTTC
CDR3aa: CASSYRRTVSYEQYF

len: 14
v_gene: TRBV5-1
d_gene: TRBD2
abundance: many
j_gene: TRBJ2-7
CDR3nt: TGCGCCAGCAGCTACGGGGGAGGGACCTACGAGCAGTACTTC
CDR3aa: CASSYGGGTYEQYF

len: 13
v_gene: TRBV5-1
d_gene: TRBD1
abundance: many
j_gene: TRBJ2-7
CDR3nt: TGCGCCAGCAGCACCGGGACAGTTTACGAGCAGTACTTC
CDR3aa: CASSTGTVYEQYF

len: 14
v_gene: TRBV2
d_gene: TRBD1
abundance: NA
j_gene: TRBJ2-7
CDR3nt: TGTGCCAGCAGGGTAGACAGGGCCACCTACGAGCAGTACTTC
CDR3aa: CASRVDRATYEQYF

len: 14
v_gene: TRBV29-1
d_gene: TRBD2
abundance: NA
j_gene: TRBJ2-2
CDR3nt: TGCAGCGTGGATAGCGGGGGACGGACCGGGGAGCTGTTTTTT
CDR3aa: CSVDSGGRTGELFF

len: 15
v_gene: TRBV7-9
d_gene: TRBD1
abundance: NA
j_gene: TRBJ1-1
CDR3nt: TGTGCCAGCAGCCAGTGGGACAGGGGGCCAACTGAAGCTTTCTTT
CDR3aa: CASSQWDRGPTEAFF

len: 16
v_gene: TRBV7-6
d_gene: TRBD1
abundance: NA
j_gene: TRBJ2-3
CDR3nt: TGTGCCAGCAGCTTTACAGGGGGCGGTAGCACAGATACGCAGTATTTT
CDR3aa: CASSFTGGGSTDTQYF

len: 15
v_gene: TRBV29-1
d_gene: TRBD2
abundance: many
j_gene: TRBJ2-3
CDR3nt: TGCAGCGTGGGATCGATAGCGGGACGAACAGATACGCAGTATTTT
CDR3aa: CSVGSIAGRTDTQYF

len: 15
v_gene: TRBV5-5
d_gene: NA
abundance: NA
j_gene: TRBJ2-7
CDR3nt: TGTGCCAGCAGCGATATGGGATTCTCGTTGGTAGGGGAGTACTTC
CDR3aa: CASSDMGFSLVGEYF

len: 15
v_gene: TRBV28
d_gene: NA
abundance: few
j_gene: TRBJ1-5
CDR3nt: TGTGCCAGCAGCGGGGAGGGAGCGGGCAATCAGCCCCAGCATTTT
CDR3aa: CASSGEGAGNQPQHF

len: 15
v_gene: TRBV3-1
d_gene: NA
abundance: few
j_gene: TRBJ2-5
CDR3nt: TGTGCCAGCAGCCAAGATGGCCTAGCGCAAGAGACCCAGTACTTC
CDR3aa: CASSQDGLAQETQYF

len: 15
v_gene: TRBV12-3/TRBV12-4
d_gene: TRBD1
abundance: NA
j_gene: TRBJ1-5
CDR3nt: TGTGCCAGCAAATCGACAGGGAACTTTGATCAGCCCCAGCATTTT
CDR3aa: CASKSTGNFDQPQHF

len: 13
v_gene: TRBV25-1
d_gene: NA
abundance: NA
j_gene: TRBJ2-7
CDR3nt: TGTGCCAGCAGTGGGGACACAGTTTACGAGCAGTACTTC
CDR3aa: CASSGDTVYEQYF

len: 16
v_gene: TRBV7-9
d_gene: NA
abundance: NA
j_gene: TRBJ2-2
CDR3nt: NA
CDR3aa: CASSGGTTRTPGSCFF

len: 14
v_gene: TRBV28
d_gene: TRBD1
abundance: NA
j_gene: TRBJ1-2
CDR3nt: TGTGCCAGCAGCAAAGACAGGGGGCTGGAAGGCTACACCTTC
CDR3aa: CASSKDRGLEGYTF

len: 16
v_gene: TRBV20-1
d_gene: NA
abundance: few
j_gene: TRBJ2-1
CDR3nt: TGCAGTGCTACCCCCAAGGGGCGTCATCTGTACAATGAGCAGTTCTTC
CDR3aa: CSATPKGRHLYNEQFF

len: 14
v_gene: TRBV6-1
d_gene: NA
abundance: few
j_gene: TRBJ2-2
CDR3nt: TGTGCCAGCAGCCAAGGGGGGATAACCGGGGAGCTGTTTTTT
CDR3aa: CASSQGGITGELFF

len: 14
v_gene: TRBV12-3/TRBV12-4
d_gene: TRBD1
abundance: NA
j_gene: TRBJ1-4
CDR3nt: TGTGCCAGCAGCAGGGACAGGGGAACGGGAAAACTGTTTTTT
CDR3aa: CASSRDRGTGKLFF

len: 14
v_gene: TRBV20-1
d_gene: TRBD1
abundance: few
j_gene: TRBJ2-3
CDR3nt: TGCAGTGCTAGAGACAGGGGGCTGGCAGATACGCAGTATTTT
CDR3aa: CSARDRGLADTQYF

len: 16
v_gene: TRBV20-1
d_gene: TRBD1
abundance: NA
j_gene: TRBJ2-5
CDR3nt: TGCAGTGCTAGGCAACACCGGGACAGGGGGGAAAAGACCCAGTACTTC
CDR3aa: CSARQHRDRGEKTQYF

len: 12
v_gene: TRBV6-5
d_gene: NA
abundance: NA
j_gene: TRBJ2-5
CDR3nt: TGTGCCAGCAGTTACGGGTGGGAGACCCAGTACTTC
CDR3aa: CASSYGWETQYF

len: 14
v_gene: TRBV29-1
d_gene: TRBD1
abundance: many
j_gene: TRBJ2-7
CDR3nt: TGCAGCGTTAGCCCCGGGACAGGTGTCTACGAGCAGTACTTC
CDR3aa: CSVSPGTGVYEQYF

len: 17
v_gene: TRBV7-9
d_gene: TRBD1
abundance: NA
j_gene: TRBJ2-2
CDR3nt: TGTGCCAGCAGCATTAGGGGACAGCTGAGGAACACCGGGGAGCTGTTTTTT
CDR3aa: CASSIRGQLRNTGELFF

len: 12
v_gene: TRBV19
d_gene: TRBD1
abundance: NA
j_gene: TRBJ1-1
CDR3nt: TGTGCCAGTTGGACAGGGGCCACTGAAGCTTTCTTT
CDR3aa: CASWTGATEAFF

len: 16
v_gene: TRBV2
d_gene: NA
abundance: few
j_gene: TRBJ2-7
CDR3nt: TGTGCCAGCAGTGAATTTGGCGGACAGCTTCTCTACGAGCAGTACTTC
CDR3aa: CASSEFGGQLLYEQYF

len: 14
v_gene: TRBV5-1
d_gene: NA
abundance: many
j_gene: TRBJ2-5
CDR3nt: TGCGCCAGCAGCTTGTCAGGCCCTCCGGAGGACCAGTACTTC
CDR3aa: CASSLSGPPEDQYF

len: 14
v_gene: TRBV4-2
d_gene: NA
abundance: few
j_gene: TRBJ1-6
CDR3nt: TGTGCCAGCAGCCAAGAAGGGAGCAGGTCACCCCTCCACTTT
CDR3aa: CASSQEGSRSPLHF

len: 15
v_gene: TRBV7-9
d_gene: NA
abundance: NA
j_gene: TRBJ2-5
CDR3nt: TGTGCCAGCGGTCCCTACCCAGGGGTGGCAGAGACCCAGTACTTC
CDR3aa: CASGPYPGVAETQYF

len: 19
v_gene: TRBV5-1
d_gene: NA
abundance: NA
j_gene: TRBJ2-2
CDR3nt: TGCGGCAGCAGCTTGGGACAGGTTTTAGCGGGAGCGTCCACCGGGGAGCTGTTTTTT
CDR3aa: CGSSLGQVLAGASTGELFF

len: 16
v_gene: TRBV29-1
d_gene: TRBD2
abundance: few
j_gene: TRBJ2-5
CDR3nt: TGCAGCGTTGACGGACTAGCGGAGAGGGGGGAAGAGACCCAGTACTTC
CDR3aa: CSVDGLAERGEETQYF

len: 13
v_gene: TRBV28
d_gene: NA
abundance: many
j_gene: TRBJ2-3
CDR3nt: TGTGCCAGCAGTGACACAGACACAGATACGCAGTATTTT
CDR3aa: CASSDTDTDTQYF

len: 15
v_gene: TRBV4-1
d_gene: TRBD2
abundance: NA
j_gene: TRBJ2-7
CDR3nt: TGCGCCAGCAGCCAGACCGGGACTAGCGGGGGCAGGTGCTACTTC
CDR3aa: CASSQTGTSGGRCYF

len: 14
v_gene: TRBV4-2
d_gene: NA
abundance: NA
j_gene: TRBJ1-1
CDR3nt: TGTGCCAGCAGCCAAGATCGGCGGTTCACTGAAGCTTTCTTT
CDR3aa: CASSQDRRFTEAFF

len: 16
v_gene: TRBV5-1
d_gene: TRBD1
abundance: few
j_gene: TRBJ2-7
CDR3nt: TGCGCCAGCAGCCCCTCCCGGACAGGGTTGATCGACGAGCAGTACTTC
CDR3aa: CASSPSRTGLIDEQYF

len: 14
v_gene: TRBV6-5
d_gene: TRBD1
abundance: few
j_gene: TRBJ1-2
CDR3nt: TGTGCCAGCAGTTATTCAGGGGGCGCGGGTGGCTACACCTTC
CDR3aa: CASSYSGGAGGYTF

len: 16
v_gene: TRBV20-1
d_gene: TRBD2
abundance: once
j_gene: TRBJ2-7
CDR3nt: TGCTGTGCTAGAGGCCTAGCGGGAGGGTTCCTATACGAGCAGTACTTC
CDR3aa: CCARGLAGGFLYEQYF

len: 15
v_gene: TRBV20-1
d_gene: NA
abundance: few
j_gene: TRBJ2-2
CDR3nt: TGCAGTGCTAGAGTACAACAGGCGAACACCGGGGAGCTGTTTTTT
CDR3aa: CSARVQQANTGELFF